Described below is a single T cell receptor beta chain sequence and its context. The data derive from a study of blood T cell repertoires in COVID-19. Background on the study: Collection of acute and convalescent COVID-19 samples took place in the United States, Italy and Spain. T cells, B-cell-depleted T cells, or PBMCs provided the cDNA or gDNA that served as material.

This CDR3 region has 15 residues. V lost 6 bases to trimming and J lost 0 bases, with 14 bases between them. Per germline, CDR1 LNHNV and CDR2 YYDKDF (reference sequence). As processed by the authors: Scientists estimated how many nucleated cells there were by amplifying reference gene primers. The data were produced by immunoSEQ multiplex PCR, yet TCRdb's version contains in-frame clones alone and is incomplete. V and J calls and clone size are those listed in that table; D and trimming were worked out from the DNA. This table has fewer than 300,000 clones, about 73% appearing once. The specimen was peripheral blood. This receptor was obtained from a woman of 80 years or more with acute or convalescent COVID-19. The chain carries TRBV15 and TRBJ1-1; D is undetermined. CDR3 DNA: TGTGCCACCAGACCTCAAACAGCCCTGAACACTGAAGCTTTCTTT. Protein product: CATRPQTALNTEAFF.